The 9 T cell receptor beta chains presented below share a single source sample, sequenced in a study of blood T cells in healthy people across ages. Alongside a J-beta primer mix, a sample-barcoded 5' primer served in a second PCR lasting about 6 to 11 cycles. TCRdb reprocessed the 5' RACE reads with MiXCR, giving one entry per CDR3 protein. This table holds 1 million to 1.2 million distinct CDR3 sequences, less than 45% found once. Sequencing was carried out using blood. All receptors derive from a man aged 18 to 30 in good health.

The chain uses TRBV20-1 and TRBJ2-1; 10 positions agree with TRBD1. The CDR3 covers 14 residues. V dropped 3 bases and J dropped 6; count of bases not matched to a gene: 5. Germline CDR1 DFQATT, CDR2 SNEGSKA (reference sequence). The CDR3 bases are TGCAGTGCTAGGGGGACAGGGGATCGCAATGAGCAGTTCTTC. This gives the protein CSARGTGDRNEQFF.

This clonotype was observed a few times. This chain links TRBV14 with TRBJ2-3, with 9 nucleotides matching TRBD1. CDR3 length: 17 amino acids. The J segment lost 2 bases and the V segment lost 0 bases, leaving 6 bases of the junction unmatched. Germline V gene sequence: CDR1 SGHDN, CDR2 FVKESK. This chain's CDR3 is CASSQEEGQGLTDTQYF. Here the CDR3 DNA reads TGTGCCAGCAGCCAAGAAGAGGGACAGGGCCTCACAGATACGCAGTATTTT. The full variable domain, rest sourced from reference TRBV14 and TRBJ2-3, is EAGVTQFPSHSVIEKGQTVTLRCDPISGHDNLYWYRRVMGKEIKFLLHFVKESKQDESGMPNNRFLAERTGGTYSTLKVQPAELEDSGVYFCASSQEEGQGLTDTQYFGPGTRLTVL.

CDR3 coding DNA: TGTGCCAGCAGCTGGCGGACAGGTTCCTACGAGCAGTACTTC. Protein: CASSWRTGSYEQYF. This rearrangement joins TRBV13 to TRBJ2-7; 7 nucleotides match TRBD1. With 4 bases clipped from V and 1 base from J, the junction kept 4 bases outside the gene matches. The CDR3 consists of 14 residues. Germline assignment: CDR1 PRHDT and CDR2 FYEKMQ (reference sequence).

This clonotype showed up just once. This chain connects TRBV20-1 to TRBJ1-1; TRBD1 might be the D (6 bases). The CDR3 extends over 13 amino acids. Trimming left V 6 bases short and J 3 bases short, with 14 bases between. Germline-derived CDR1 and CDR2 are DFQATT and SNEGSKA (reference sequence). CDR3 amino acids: CSATRTVDTEAFF. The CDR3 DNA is TGCAGTGCCACCAGGACAGTAGACACTGAAGCTTTCTTT.

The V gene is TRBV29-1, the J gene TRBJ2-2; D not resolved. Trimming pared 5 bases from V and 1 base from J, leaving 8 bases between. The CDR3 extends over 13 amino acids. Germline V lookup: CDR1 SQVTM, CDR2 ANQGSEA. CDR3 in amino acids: CSVSPGNTGELFF. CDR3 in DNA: TGCAGCGTTTCCCCGGGGAACACCGGGGAGCTGTTTTTT.

The CDR3 region has the DNA TGCGCCAGCAGCTTTGGGGGCCAGGGAGATAATGAAAAACTGTTTTTT. Its translation: CASSFGGQGDNEKLFF. The chain joins TRBV5-1 to TRBJ1-4; a possible D gene is TRBD1 (6 bases). Deletions cut 2 bases from V and 4 bases from J, with 15 bases between. The CDR3 consists of 16 residues. From germline, CDR1 is SGHRS and CDR2 YFSETQ. The full variable domain, its missing parts supplied by reference TRBV5-1 and TRBJ1-4, is KAGVTQTPRYLIKTRGQQVTLSCSPISGHRSVSWYQQTPGQGLQFLFEYFSETQRNKGNFPGRFSGRQFSNSRSEMNVSTLELGDSALYLCASSFGGQGDNEKLFFGSGTQLSVL.

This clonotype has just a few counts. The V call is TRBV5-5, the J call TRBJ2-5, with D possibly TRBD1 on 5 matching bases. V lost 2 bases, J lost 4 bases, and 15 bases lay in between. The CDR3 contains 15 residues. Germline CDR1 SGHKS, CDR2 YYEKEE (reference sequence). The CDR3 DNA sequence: TGTGCCAGCAGCTTTTCAGCGTCTGGGGCAGAGACCCAGTACTTC. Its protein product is CASSFSASGAETQYF.

The DNA of the CDR3 is TGTGCCAACAAATGGGGGGGCCCTACGAACACCGGGGAGCTGTTTTTT. It yields the protein CANKWGGPTNTGELFF. The V gene is TRBV7-2, the J gene TRBJ2-2; tentatively, D is TRBD2 (7 bases). This CDR3 region has 16 residues. From germline, CDR1 is SGHTA and CDR2 FQGNSA. Trimming shortened V by 10 bases and J by 0 bases, and 18 bases separated the two germline ends.

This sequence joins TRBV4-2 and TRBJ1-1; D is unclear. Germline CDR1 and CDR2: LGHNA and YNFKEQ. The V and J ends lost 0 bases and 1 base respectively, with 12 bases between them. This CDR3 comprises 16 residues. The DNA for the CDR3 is TGTGCCAGCAGCCAAGAGACGGCGAGGCGGAACACTGAAGCTTTCTTT. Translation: CASSQETARRNTEAFF.